This T cell receptor beta chain was recovered during a study of blood T cell repertoires in COVID-19. Study overall: There were acute and convalescent COVID-19 samples, and they came from the United States, Italy and Spain. PBMCs, B-cell-depleted T cells, or T cells provided the cDNA or gDNA that made up the material.

J was trimmed by 5 bases and V by 4 bases; bases with no gene match: 10. The CDR3 totals 16 residues. Germline V lookup: CDR1 MDHEN, CDR2 SYDVKM. This table comes from immunoSEQ multiplex PCR, and its TCRdb copy is limited to in-frame clones, with some not included. Of 240,000 or so clones in the sample, around 88% were seen once. This chain connects TRBV28 to TRBJ2-7; 11 nucleotides align to TRBD2. The sequencing sample was made of PBMCs or T cells enriched from blood (not recorded which). The source is a woman aged 40 to 50 with acute COVID-19. CDR3 DNA: TGTGCCAGCAGTTCCGCGTTAGCGGGAGGGCCCCACGAGCAGTACTTC. Protein: CASSSALAGGPHEQYF.